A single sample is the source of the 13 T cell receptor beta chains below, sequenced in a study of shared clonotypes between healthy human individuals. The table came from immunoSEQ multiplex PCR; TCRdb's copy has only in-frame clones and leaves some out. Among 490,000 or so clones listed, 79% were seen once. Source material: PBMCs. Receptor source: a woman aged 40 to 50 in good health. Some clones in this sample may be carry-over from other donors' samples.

In DNA, the CDR3 is TGTGCCAGCAGTAGGGACAGGGGGTCTAACTATGGCTACACCTTC. Protein: CASSRDRGSNYGYTF. The chain employs TRBV2 and TRBJ1-2; 11 nucleotides match TRBD1. Trimming cost V 5 bases and J 0 bases; bases outside gene matches: 2. This CDR3 comprises 15 residues. CDR1 and CDR2 from the germline V gene are SNHLY and FYNNEI.

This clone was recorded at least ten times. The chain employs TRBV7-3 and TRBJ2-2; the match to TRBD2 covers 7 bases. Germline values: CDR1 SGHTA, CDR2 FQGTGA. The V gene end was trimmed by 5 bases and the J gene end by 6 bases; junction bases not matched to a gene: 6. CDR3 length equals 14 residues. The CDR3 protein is CASSRDYPPGELFF. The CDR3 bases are TGTGCCAGCAGCCGGGACTACCCCCCCGGGGAGCTGTTTTTT.

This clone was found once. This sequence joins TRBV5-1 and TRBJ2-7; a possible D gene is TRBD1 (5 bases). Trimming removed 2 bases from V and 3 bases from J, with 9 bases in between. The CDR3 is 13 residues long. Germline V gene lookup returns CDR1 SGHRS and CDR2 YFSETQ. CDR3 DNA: TGCGCCAGCAGCTTATGGGGCAGCTACGAGCAGTACTTC. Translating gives CASSLWGSYEQYF. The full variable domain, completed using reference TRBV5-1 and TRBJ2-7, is KAGVTQTPRYLIKTRGQQVTLSCSPISGHRSVSWYQQTPGQGLQFLFEYFSETQRNKGNFPGRFSGRQFSNSRSEMNVSTLELGDSALYLCASSLWGSYEQYFGPGTRLTVT.

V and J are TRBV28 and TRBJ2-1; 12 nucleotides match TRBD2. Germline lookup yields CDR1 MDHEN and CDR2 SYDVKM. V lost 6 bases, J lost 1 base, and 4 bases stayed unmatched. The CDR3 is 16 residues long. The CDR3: CASRTSGRGSYNEQFF. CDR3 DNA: TGTGCCAGCAGGACTAGCGGGAGAGGTTCCTACAATGAGCAGTTCTTC. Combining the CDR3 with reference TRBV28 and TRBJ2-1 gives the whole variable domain DVKVTQSSRYLVKRTGEKVFLECVQDMDHENMFWYRQDPGLGLRLIYFSYDVKMKEKGDIPEGYSVSREKKERFSLILESASTNQTSMYLCASRTSGRGSYNEQFFGPGTRLTVL.

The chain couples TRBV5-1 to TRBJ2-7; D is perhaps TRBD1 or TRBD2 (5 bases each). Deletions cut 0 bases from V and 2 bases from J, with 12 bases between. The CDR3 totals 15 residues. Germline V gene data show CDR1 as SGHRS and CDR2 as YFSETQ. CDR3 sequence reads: CASSLGRDATYEQYF. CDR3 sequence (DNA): TGCGCCAGCAGCTTGGGACGGGACGCCACCTACGAGCAGTACTTC.

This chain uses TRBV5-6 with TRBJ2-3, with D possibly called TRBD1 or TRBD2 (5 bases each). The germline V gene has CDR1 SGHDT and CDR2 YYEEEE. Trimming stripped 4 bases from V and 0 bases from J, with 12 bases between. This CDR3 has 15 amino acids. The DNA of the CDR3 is TGTGCCAGCAGCCCAGGGACGGCTAGCACAGATACGCAGTATTTT. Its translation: CASSPGTASTDTQYF.

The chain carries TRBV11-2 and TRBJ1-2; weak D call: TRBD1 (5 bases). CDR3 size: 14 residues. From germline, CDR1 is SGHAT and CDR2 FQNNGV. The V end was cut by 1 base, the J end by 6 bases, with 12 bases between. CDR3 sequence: CASSLGPTANGYTF. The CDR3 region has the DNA TGTGCCAGCAGCTTAGGCCCGACAGCTAATGGCTACACCTTC.

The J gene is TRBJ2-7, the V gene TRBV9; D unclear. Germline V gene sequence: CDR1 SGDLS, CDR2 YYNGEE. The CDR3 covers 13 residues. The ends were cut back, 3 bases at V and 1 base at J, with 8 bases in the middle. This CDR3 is CASSGLDSYEQYF. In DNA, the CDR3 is TGTGCCAGCAGCGGGCTGGATTCCTACGAGCAGTACTTC.

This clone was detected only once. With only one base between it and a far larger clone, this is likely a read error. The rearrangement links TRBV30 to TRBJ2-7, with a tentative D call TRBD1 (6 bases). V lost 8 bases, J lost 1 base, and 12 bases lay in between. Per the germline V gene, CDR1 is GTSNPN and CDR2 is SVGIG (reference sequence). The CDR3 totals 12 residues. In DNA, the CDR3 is TGTGCCGGAACAGGGAGTTCCTACGAGCAGTACTTC. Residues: CAGTGSSYEQYF.

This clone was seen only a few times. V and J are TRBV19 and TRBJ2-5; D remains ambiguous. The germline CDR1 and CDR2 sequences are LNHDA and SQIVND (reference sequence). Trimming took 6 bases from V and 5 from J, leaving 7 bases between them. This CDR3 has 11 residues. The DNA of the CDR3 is TGTGCCAGTAGGGCAGGTGAGACCCAGTACTTC. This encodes CASRAGETQYF. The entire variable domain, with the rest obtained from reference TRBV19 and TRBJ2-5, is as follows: DGGITQSPKYLFRKEGQNVTLSCEQNLNHDAMYWYRQDPGQGLRLIYYSQIVNDFQKGDIAEGYSVSREKKESFPLTVTSAQKNPTAFYLCASRAGETQYFGPGTRLLVL.

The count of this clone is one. In DNA form, the CDR3 reads TGTGCCAGCAGTTCGAGGACTAGCGGGACCGCCTACGAGCAGTACTTC. Translated: CASSSRTSGTAYEQYF. The gene calls are TRBV6-5 and TRBJ2-7; TRBD2 matches at 12 bases. The CDR3 spans 16 residues. V dropped 4 bases and J dropped 2; count of bases not matched to a gene: 6. The germline gives CDR1 MNHEY, CDR2 SVGAGI.

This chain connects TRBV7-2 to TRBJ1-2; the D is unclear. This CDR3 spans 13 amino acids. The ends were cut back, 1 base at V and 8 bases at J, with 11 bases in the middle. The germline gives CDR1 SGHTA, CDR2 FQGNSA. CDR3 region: CASSLVVGRGYTF. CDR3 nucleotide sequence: TGTGCCAGCAGCTTAGTCGTGGGCCGAGGCTACACCTTC.

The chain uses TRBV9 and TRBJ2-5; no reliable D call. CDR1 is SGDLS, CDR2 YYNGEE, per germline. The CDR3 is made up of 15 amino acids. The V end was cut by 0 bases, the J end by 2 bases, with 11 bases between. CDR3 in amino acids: CASSVAGSVQETQYF. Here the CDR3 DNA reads TGTGCCAGCAGCGTAGCTGGGTCAGTACAAGAGACCCAGTACTTC.